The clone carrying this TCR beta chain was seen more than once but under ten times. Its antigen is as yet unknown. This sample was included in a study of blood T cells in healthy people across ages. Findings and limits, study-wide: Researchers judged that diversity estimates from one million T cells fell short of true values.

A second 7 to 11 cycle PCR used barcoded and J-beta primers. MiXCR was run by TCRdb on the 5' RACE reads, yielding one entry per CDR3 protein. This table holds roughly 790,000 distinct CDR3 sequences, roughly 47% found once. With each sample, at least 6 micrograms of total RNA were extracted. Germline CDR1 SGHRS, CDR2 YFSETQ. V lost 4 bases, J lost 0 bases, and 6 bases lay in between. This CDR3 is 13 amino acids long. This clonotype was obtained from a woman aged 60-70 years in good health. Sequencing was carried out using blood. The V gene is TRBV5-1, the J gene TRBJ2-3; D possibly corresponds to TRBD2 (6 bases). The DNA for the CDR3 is TGCGCCAGCAGCGGGACTAGCACAGATACGCAGTATTTT. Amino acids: CASSGTSTDTQYF.